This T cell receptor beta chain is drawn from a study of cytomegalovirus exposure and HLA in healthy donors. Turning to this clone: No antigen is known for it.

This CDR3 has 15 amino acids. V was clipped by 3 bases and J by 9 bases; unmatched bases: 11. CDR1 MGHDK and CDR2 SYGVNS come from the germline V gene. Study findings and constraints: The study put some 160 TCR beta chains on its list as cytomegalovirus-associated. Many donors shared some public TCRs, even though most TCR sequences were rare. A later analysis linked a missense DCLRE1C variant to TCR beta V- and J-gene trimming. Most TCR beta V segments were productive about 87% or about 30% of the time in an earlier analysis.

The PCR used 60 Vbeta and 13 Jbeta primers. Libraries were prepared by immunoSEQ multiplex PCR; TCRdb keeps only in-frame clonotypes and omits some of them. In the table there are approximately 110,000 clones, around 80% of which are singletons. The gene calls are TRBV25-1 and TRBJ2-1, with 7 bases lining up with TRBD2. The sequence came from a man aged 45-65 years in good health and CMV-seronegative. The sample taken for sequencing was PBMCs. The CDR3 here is CASSDYPGLTGEQFF. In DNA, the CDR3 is TGTGCCAGCAGTGATTACCCGGGACTAACCGGTGAGCAGTTCTTC.